Detailed here is one TCR beta chain. Sequenced by immunoSEQ multiplex PCR; TCRdb stores in-frame clones only, minus some. This table holds under 200,000 clones, about 90% found once. This record comes from a study of T cell responses to AZD1222 COVID-19 vaccine. Deletions cut 4 bases from V and 1 base from J, with 8 bases between. Germline V gene lookup returns CDR1 KGHDR and CDR2 SFDVKD. The CDR3 is 14 residues long. This sample comprised peripheral blood, obtained on day 0 of AZD1222 vaccination. The sequence derives from an adult in good health. The genes are TRBV24-1 and TRBJ2-3; TRBD1 is a possible D gene (5 bases). CDR3 nucleotides: TGTGCCACCAGTGACCAGGGTGGCACAGATACGCAGTATTTT. It codes for CATSDQGGTDTQYF.